The rows below give T cell receptor beta chains drawn from one sample of a study of blood T cell repertoires in COVID-19. The table came from immunoSEQ multiplex PCR; TCRdb's copy has only in-frame clones and leaves some out. The table lists some 300,000 clones, roughly 86% of them singletons. The sequenced sample was PBMCs or T cells enriched from blood (not recorded which). These receptors were taken from a woman in her twenties or thirties who had recovered from COVID-19. CDR3s include the opening cysteine and the closing phenylalanine or tryptophan. Each record gives: V gene, CDR3 protein.

v_gene: TRBV11-2; CDR3aa: CASSSVRGARLAYEQYF
v_gene: TRBV20-1; CDR3aa: CSASPSGLAGLRQFF
v_gene: TRBV7-6; CDR3aa: CASSPYTGGSGRDTGFF
v_gene: TRBV19; CDR3aa: CASSNLQGPEQFF
v_gene: TRBV5-8; CDR3aa: CASSRTSVNYEQYF
v_gene: TRBV13; CDR3aa: CASSLANGADTQYF
v_gene: TRBV6-6; CDR3aa: CASSQNGGGARVQPQHF
v_gene: TRBV19; CDR3aa: CASSLAGENIQYF
v_gene: TRBV5-1; CDR3aa: CASSLVVGSGSNEQFF
v_gene: TRBV9; CDR3aa: CASSTRTGLAFF
v_gene: TRBV4-3; CDR3aa: CASSRTSGRAKDTQYF
v_gene: TRBV5-1; CDR3aa: CASSHRDRGREQYF
v_gene: TRBV19; CDR3aa: CASSTGQGLNQPQHF
v_gene: TRBV27; CDR3aa: CATRAALSYTF
v_gene: TRBV18; CDR3aa: CASQAGGNQPQHF
v_gene: TRBV10-3; CDR3aa: CAISLDRDYTGELFF
v_gene: TRBV28; CDR3aa: CASSADRSNYGYTF
v_gene: TRBV30; CDR3aa: CAWSVQVKTHEQYF
v_gene: TRBV2; CDR3aa: CASSYYRGPDNEQFF
v_gene: TRBV2; CDR3aa: CASRVGLAYNEQFF
v_gene: TRBV14; CDR3aa: CASSHQGAGANVLTF
v_gene: TRBV7-3; CDR3aa: CASSLGTMNGGYTF
v_gene: TRBV2; CDR3aa: CASSESFDRKNQPQHF
v_gene: TRBV9; CDR3aa: CASSGWSNEDKLNLANYGYTF
v_gene: TRBV11-2; CDR3aa: CASSLDGANTGELFF
v_gene: TRBV11-2; CDR3aa: CASSFLFSTADSITDTQYF
v_gene: TRBV27; CDR3aa: CASSSTSGTGSSYGYTF
v_gene: TRBV4-2; CDR3aa: CASSHPRTGQLTYEQYF